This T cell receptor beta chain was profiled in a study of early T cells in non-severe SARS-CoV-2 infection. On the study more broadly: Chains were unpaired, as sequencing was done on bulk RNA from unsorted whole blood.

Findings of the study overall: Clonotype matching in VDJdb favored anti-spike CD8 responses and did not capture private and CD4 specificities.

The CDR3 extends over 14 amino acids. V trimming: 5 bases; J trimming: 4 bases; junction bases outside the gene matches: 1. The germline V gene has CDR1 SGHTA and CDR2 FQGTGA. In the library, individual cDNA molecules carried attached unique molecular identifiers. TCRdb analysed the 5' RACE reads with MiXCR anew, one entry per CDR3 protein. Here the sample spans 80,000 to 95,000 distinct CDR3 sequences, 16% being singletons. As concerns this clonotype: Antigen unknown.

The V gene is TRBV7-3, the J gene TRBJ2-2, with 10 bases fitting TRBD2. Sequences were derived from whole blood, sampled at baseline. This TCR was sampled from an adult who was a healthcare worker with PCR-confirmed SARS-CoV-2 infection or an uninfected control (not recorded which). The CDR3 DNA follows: TGTGCCAGCAGCGCTAGCGGGGGCACCGGGGAGCTGTTTTTT. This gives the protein CASSASGGTGELFF.